Included here is one T cell receptor beta chain sequence, with context. The sample comes from a study of T-cell reconstitution after alpha-beta-depleted transplantation in children. Using unique molecular identifiers, the investigators prepared the TCRbeta library. MiXCR, applied by TCRdb to the PCR reads, yields one record per CDR3 protein. The table shows 450,000 to 600,000 distinct CDR3 sequences, with around 18% occurring only once. The CDR3 sequence is 15 residues long. CDR1 is WSHSY and CDR2 is SAAADI in the germline V gene. The V end lost 5 bases, the J end lost 1 base, and 12 bases lay between the germline ends.

The receptor comes from a human donor who donated a stem cell graft to a child with acute lymphoblastic leukemia. The gene calls are TRBV10-2 and TRBJ1-5, with D possibly matching TRBD1 (5 bases). The sample here was PBMCs from the stem cell graft donor, taken from the stem cell graft. CDR3 nucleotide sequence: TGCGCCAGCAGTTTCGGGGCCCAAAGCAATCAGCCCCAGCATTTT. It is translated as CASSFGAQSNQPQHF.